Shown below are 16 T cell receptor beta chains from a single sample sequenced in a study of shared T cell receptors in the human thymus. The table came from immunoSEQ multiplex PCR; TCRdb's copy has only in-frame clones and leaves some out. The profile shows about 380,000 clones, 85% to 95% of them singletons. Sample: thymocytes. All receptors come from a human donor.

The chain recombines TRBV5-1 with TRBJ1-5; D is perhaps TRBD1 (5 bases). The germline V gene encodes CDR1 SGHRS and CDR2 YFSETQ. CDR3 length: 15 amino acids. The V end lost 0 bases, the J end lost 3 bases, and 10 bases lay between the germline ends. The CDR3 loop reads CASSLVGAANQPQHF. The CDR3, as DNA: TGCGCCAGCAGCTTGGTTGGGGCCGCCAATCAGCCCCAGCATTTT.

This chain uses TRBV6-5 with TRBJ1-4; 8 nucleotides line up with TRBD1. Germline CDR1 MNHEY, CDR2 SVGAGI. The CDR3 length is 14 residues. After removal of 5 bases from V and 7 bases from J, the junction contained 6 bases not matched to a gene. CDR3: CASSIRGRGEKLFF. CDR3 nucleotides: TGTGCCAGCAGTATCAGGGGGCGCGGTGAAAAACTGTTTTTT.

V and J are TRBV7-6 and TRBJ2-3; D not resolved. CDR1 is SGHVS and CDR2 is FNYEAQ in the germline V gene. The CDR3 spans 11 residues. The CDR3 protein is CKSGRPDTQYF. Here the CDR3 DNA reads TGTAAATCTGGGCGGCCAGATACGCAGTATTTT.

This chain uses TRBV6-1 with TRBJ2-7; 7 bases are shared with TRBD1. V lost 6 bases and J lost 4; bases outside the gene matches: 3. This CDR3 comprises 12 residues. Germline CDR1 is MNHNS and CDR2 is SASEGT. This CDR3 reads CASRAQGYEQYF. CDR3 nucleotide sequence: TGTGCCAGCAGGGCACAGGGGTACGAGCAGTACTTC.

V and J are TRBV28 and TRBJ1-5, with 8 bases that match TRBD1. Germline V CDR1 and CDR2: MDHEN, SYDVKM. This CDR3 has 15 amino acids. J gave up 7 bases and V 5 bases, and 10 bases lay outside the gene matches. The CDR3 loop reads CASSLDRGDEQPQHF. The CDR3 nucleotides read TGTGCCAGCAGTCTCGACAGGGGTGATGAACAGCCCCAGCATTTT.

The gene calls are TRBV13 and TRBJ2-1; weak D call: TRBD1 (5 bases). The CDR3 contains 17 residues. Between the trimmed V and J ends, which lost 5 bases and 4 bases, there was a span of 21 bases. Germline CDR1 PRHDT, CDR2 FYEKMQ (reference sequence). The CDR3 nucleotides are TGTGCCAGCAGCCTACATCATTACGACAGATCATACAATGAGCAGTTCTTC. Translating it yields CASSLHHYDRSYNEQFF.

The genes are TRBV25-1 and TRBJ2-1; tentatively, D is TRBD1 or TRBD2 (5 bases each). Between the trimmed V and J ends, which lost 1 base and 10 bases, there was a span of 11 bases. CDR3 size: 13 residues. CDR1 and CDR2 (germline): MGHDK, SYGVNS. DNA of the CDR3: TGTGCCAGCAGTGAATTAGGGTGGGGGGAGCAGTTCTTC. Translating gives CASSELGWGEQFF.

The rearrangement joins TRBV19 to TRBJ1-5; D might be TRBD1 (6 bases). This CDR3 region has 16 residues. CDR1 LNHDA and CDR2 SQIVND come from the germline V gene (reference sequence). With 6 bases removed from V and 5 bases from J, the gap between germline ends came to 20 bases. The CDR3 DNA reads TGTGCCAGTAGAAACAGACGACAGGACTTGGATCAGCCCCAGCATTTT. It codes for CASRNRRQDLDQPQHF. Based on the CDR3 plus reference TRBV19 and TRBJ1-5, the full variable domain is DGGITQSPKYLFRKEGQNVTLSCEQNLNHDAMYWYRQDPGQGLRLIYYSQIVNDFQKGDIAEGYSVSREKKESFPLTVTSAQKNPTAFYLCASRNRRQDLDQPQHFGDGTRLSIL.

The V gene is TRBV5-1, the J gene TRBJ1-4; a possible D gene is TRBD1 (6 bases). Germline lookup yields CDR1 SGHRS and CDR2 YFSETQ. V was cut by 4 bases and J by 7 bases, with 17 bases left in between. CDR3 length equals 15 residues. CDR3 DNA: TGCGCCAGCAGCCGGGACACGAAATATCGTGAAAAACTGTTTTTT. Translation: CASSRDTKYREKLFF. Full variable domain (remainder filled in from reference TRBV5-1 and TRBJ1-4): KAGVTQTPRYLIKTRGQQVTLSCSPISGHRSVSWYQQTPGQGLQFLFEYFSETQRNKGNFPGRFSGRQFSNSRSEMNVSTLELGDSALYLCASSRDTKYREKLFFGSGTQLSVL.

V gene TRBV5-1 combines with J gene TRBJ1-1, with D tentatively TRBD1 (6 bases). Trimming stripped 4 bases from V and 2 bases from J, with 18 bases between. This CDR3 contains 16 residues. From germline, CDR1 is SGHRS and CDR2 YFSETQ. The CDR3 DNA sequence: TGCGCCAGCAGCCCGAGACAGGTCGCAGGAAACACTGAAGCTTTCTTT. It encodes CASSPRQVAGNTEAFF.

The chain couples TRBV6-4 to TRBJ2-1; TRBD2 agrees at 10 bases. The CDR3 length is 19 residues. CDR1 is MRHNA and CDR2 is SNTAGT in the germline V gene. Trimming took 0 bases from V and 0 from J; bases not matched to a gene: 8. This chain's CDR3 is CASSDSSRTSGPSYNEQFF. As DNA, the CDR3 is TGTGCCAGCAGTGACTCGAGTAGGACTAGCGGACCCTCCTACAATGAGCAGTTCTTC.

The chain is built from TRBV19 and TRBJ1-4; no clear D. Trimming left V 7 bases short and J 0 bases short, with 6 bases between. Germline CDR1 LNHDA, CDR2 SQIVND (reference sequence). The CDR3 sequence is 13 residues long. DNA for the CDR3: TGTGCCAGTAAACCCCCAACTAATGAAAAACTGTTTTTT. This translates into CASKPPTNEKLFF.

This sequence joins TRBV28 and TRBJ2-3; 11 bases align to TRBD2. The CDR3 spans 17 residues. Germline loops: CDR1 MDHEN, CDR2 SYDVKM. The junction had 13 bases not matched to a gene; V was cut back by 5 bases and J by 6 bases. CDR3 DNA sequence: TGTGCCAGCAGTCTACCATTACTAGCGGGAGTAGGTGATACGCAGTATTTT. This codes for CASSLPLLAGVGDTQYF. Full variable domain (missing parts from reference TRBV28 and TRBJ2-3): DVKVTQSSRYLVKRTGEKVFLECVQDMDHENMFWYRQDPGLGLRLIYFSYDVKMKEKGDIPEGYSVSREKKERFSLILESASTNQTSMYLCASSLPLLAGVGDTQYFGPGTRLTVL.

The chain combines TRBV27 with TRBJ1-5, with TRBD1 matching over 10 bases. With V trimmed by 5 bases and J by 6 bases, 10 bases remained unmatched. Germline V gene sequence: CDR1 MNHEY, CDR2 SMNVEV (reference sequence). This CDR3 is 16 amino acids long. CDR3: CASSHSPDRGGQPQHF. For the CDR3, the DNA is TGTGCCAGCAGTCATTCCCCGGACAGGGGGGGTCAGCCCCAGCATTTT.

The chain combines TRBV7-9 with TRBJ1-1; 9 bases map to TRBD1. CDR1 SEHNR and CDR2 FQNEAQ come from the germline V gene (reference sequence). V trimming: 4 bases; J trimming: 5 bases; junction bases outside the gene matches: 14. CDR3 length equals 17 residues. CDR3 loop: CASSSRASGQGGTEAFF. The CDR3 nucleotides read TGTGCCAGCAGCTCAAGAGCCTCGGGACAGGGCGGGACTGAAGCTTTCTTT.

The chain employs TRBV7-3 and TRBJ2-1, with TRBD1 matching 8 bases. Germline trimming cut 2 bases from V and 5 bases from J; bases unmatched to any gene: 5. Germline V lookup: CDR1 SGHTA, CDR2 FQGTGA. The CDR3 runs 15 residues. CDR3 nucleotide sequence: TGTGCCAGCAGCTTAGGACAGGGATGGGACAATGAGCAGTTCTTC. Translation: CASSLGQGWDNEQFF.